The 20 T cell receptor beta chains given below trace back to one sample, sequenced in a study of T cells in Graves' hyperthyroidism and ophthalmopathy. TCR beta CDR3 regions were amplified from RNA. With the HTBI primer set, the TCR CDR3 went through a first round of RT-PCR. TCRdb re-called the multiplex PCR reads with MiXCR, one entry per CDR3 protein. Seen here are under 800,000 distinct CDR3 sequences, around 13% observed once, and the top ten hold roughly 10%. Sequencing used blood. The receptors originated from a woman aged 18-29 years with Graves' hyperthyroidism.

This clonotype was counted a few times. The V and J genes are TRBV12-3 or TRBV12-4 and TRBJ2-2, with unresolved D. V shed 3 bases and J shed 1 base, with 9 bases lying between them. The CDR3 has 15 amino acids. The CDR3 protein is CASSLNSWNTGELFF. CDR3 in DNA: TGTGCCAGCAGTTTGAACAGCTGGAACACCGGGGAGCTGTTTTTT.

This clonotype was counted between two and nine times. The rearrangement joins TRBV5-1 to TRBJ2-3; a weak D match, TRBD1 (5 bases). The CDR3 consists of 15 residues. Germline CDR1 SGHRS, CDR2 YFSETQ. V lost 5 bases and J 0 bases, leaving 13 bases between the germline ends. The CDR3 is CASRDTLISTDTQYF. The CDR3 nucleotides read TGCGCCAGCAGGGACACGCTGATTAGCACAGATACGCAGTATTTT.

This clonotype appeared many times. This sequence joins TRBV3-1 and TRBJ1-2; D uncertain. Trimming cost V 4 bases and J 8 bases, with 11 bases left between them. Germline lookup yields CDR1 LGHDT and CDR2 YNNKEL (reference sequence). This CDR3 comprises 12 residues. CDR3 sequence: CASSRIGGGYTF. The DNA of the CDR3 is TGTGCCAGCAGCCGGATTGGTGGGGGCTACACCTTC.

This clonotype was counted at least ten times. The chain carries TRBV5-8 and TRBJ2-3; D not resolved. The CDR3 totals 12 residues. Trimming removed 4 bases from V and 2 bases from J, with 5 bases in between. Germline CDR1 and CDR2: SGHTS and YDEGEE. The CDR3 loop reads CASSTTTDTQYF. In DNA, the CDR3 is TGTGCCAGCAGCACTACCACAGATACGCAGTATTTT.

The V gene is TRBV4-2, the J gene TRBJ2-3; 10 nucleotides line up with TRBD1. Trimming took 3 bases from V and 7 from J; bases not matched to a gene: 7. The CDR3 has 15 residues. Germline V gene sequence: CDR1 LGHNA, CDR2 YNFKEQ. The CDR3 DNA sequence: TGTGCCAGCAGCCAGGACAGGGGGAGGAGAAATACGCAGTATTTT. This translates into CASSQDRGRRNTQYF.

This clonotype was seen repeatedly, ten times or more. This sequence joins TRBV27 and TRBJ2-7, with D tentatively TRBD1 (5 bases). The germline V gene has CDR1 MNHEY and CDR2 SMNVEV (reference sequence). Deletions cut 5 bases from V and 3 bases from J, with 14 bases between. There are 14 residues in the CDR3. The CDR3 reads CASSPTRQYYEQYF. CDR3 nucleotide sequence: TGTGCCAGCAGTCCGACCCGACAGTACTACGAGCAGTACTTC.

The chain joins TRBV6-1 to TRBJ2-1; perhaps D is TRBD1 or TRBD2 (5 bases each). The V end lost 3 bases, the J end lost 1 base, and 7 bases lay between the germline ends. The germline CDR1 and CDR2 sequences are MNHNS and SASEGT. This CDR3 spans 14 amino acids. CDR3 in amino acids: CASSEWGSYNEQFF. The CDR3 region has the DNA TGTGCCAGCAGTGAGTGGGGGTCCTACAATGAGCAGTTCTTC.

This clonotype was detected many times. The chain is built from TRBV3-1 and TRBJ2-3; 7 positions agree with TRBD2. The CDR3 runs 15 residues. The V gene end was trimmed by 1 base and the J gene end by 6 bases; junction bases not matched to a gene: 7. Germline CDR1 LGHDT, CDR2 YNNKEL (reference sequence). The CDR3 reads CASSQARDYRDTQYF. DNA of the CDR3: TGTGCCAGCAGCCAAGCTAGGGACTATAGGGATACGCAGTATTTT.

V gene TRBV24-1 combines with J gene TRBJ1-1, with a possible D match to TRBD1 (5 bases). The CDR3 consists of 15 residues. Trimming left V 2 bases short and J 4 bases short, with 13 bases between. Germline CDR1 is KGHDR and CDR2 is SFDVKD. The CDR3 sequence is CATSDWGVLCTEAFF. The CDR3, as DNA: TGTGCCACCAGTGATTGGGGGGTTTTGTGCACTGAAGCTTTCTTT.

The rearrangement joins TRBV13 to TRBJ1-2; D may be TRBD1 (6 bases). Looked up from germline, CDR1 is PRHDT and CDR2 is FYEKMQ (reference sequence). The CDR3 has 16 amino acids. The germline V and J ends were trimmed by 5 bases and 3 bases, with 19 bases remaining between them. The CDR3 bases are TGTGCCAGCAGCACAGGCCCCCCTAGGGGGGACTATGGCTACACCTTC. Translating gives CASSTGPPRGDYGYTF.

This clonotype was seen a few times. The genes are TRBV13 and TRBJ2-1; possibly TRBD2 for D (5 bases). CDR3 length: 15 amino acids. The germline CDR1 and CDR2 sequences are PRHDT and FYEKMQ (reference sequence). The germline V and J ends were trimmed by 1 base and 5 bases, with 12 bases remaining between them. CDR3 in DNA: TGTGCCAGCAGCTTAGCCGGTATAGCGAACAATGAGCAGTTCTTC. Protein sequence: CASSLAGIANNEQFF.

This clonotype was counted many times. The chain employs TRBV2 and TRBJ1-2; no reliable D call. Trimming removed 10 bases from V and 4 bases from J, with 10 bases in between. Germline CDR1 and CDR2: SNHLY and FYNNEI. The CDR3 sequence is 11 residues long. CDR3 nucleotides: TGTGCCACAGGAACCGGCTATGGCTACACCTTC. This gives the protein CATGTGYGYTF.

This clonotype has more than one count but fewer than ten. The gene calls are TRBV6-2 or TRBV6-3 and TRBJ2-2, with TRBD2 matching 15 bases. The V gene's germline CDR1 is MNHEY and CDR2 SVGEGT. This CDR3 has 20 residues. V shed 2 bases and J 2 bases; nucleotides not matched to a gene: 9. DNA of the CDR3: TGTGCCAGCAGTTACCGGGGACTAGCGGGAGGAGGTATAAACACCGGGGAGCTGTTTTTT. Its protein product is CASSYRGLAGGGINTGELFF.

The chain employs TRBV27 and TRBJ2-7, with 8 nucleotides matching TRBD1. The V gene's germline CDR1 is MNHEY and CDR2 SMNVEV (reference sequence). V shed 8 bases and J 4 bases; nucleotides not matched to a gene: 19. The CDR3 length is 17 residues. The CDR3 nucleotides read TGTGCCAGCCCCCCCCAGGGGGCGAATAAGCGTAGGTACGAGCAGTACTTC. It is translated as CASPPQGANKRRYEQYF.

This clonotype was observed many times. This chain connects TRBV7-2 to TRBJ2-3, with unresolved D. The germline CDR1 and CDR2 sequences are SGHTA and FQGNSA. This CDR3 comprises 16 residues. The V end lost 2 bases, the J end lost 1 base, and 13 bases lay between the germline ends. CDR3 sequence reads: CASSLTIGPRTDTQYF. CDR3 nucleotides: TGTGCCAGCAGCTTAACCATCGGTCCCCGCACAGATACGCAGTATTTT.

This clonotype was seen repeatedly, ten times or more. This chain uses TRBV13 with TRBJ2-3; TRBD2 aligns across 8 bases. V trimming: 3 bases; J trimming: 1 base; junction bases outside the gene matches: 15. CDR1 is PRHDT, CDR2 FYEKMQ, per germline (reference sequence). CDR3 length: 19 amino acids. In nucleotides, the CDR3 is TGTGCCAGCAGCTTCAGCTCCGGACTAGCCTTAATCGGCACAGATACGCAGTATTTT. Translation gives CASSFSSGLALIGTDTQYF. Combining the CDR3 with reference TRBV13 and TRBJ2-3 gives the whole variable domain AAGVIQSPRHLIKEKRETATLKCYPIPRHDTVYWYQQGPGQDPQFLISFYEKMQSDKGSIPDRFSAQQFSDYHSELNMSSLELGDSALYFCASSFSSGLALIGTDTQYFGPGTRLTVL.

The chain joins TRBV2 to TRBJ2-2; D gene uncertain. Trimming removed 5 bases at V and 3 bases at J, with 10 bases between. The CDR3 loop spans 14 amino acids. CDR1 is SNHLY and CDR2 is FYNNEI in the germline V gene. The CDR3, as DNA: TGTGCCAGCAGTTTGACGGTAGACACCGGGGAGCTGTTTTTT. Translating it yields CASSLTVDTGELFF.

The V and J genes are TRBV7-2 and TRBJ2-1, with 7 bases identical to TRBD2. Germline V gene lookup returns CDR1 SGHTA and CDR2 FQGNSA. The CDR3 has 18 residues. With 0 bases clipped from V and 3 bases from J, the junction kept 11 bases outside the gene matches. The CDR3 bases are TGTGCCAGCAGCTTAGCGCGTCGACTGGTAGCGGGCTACAATGAGCAGTTCTTC. Translation gives CASSLARRLVAGYNEQFF.

This rearrangement joins TRBV6-2 or TRBV6-3 to TRBJ2-1, with D hard to call. The CDR3 extends over 16 amino acids. CDR1 is MNHEY, CDR2 SVGEGT, per germline. With 9 bases removed from V and 0 bases from J, the gap between germline ends came to 18 bases. The CDR3 nucleotides read TGTGCCAGAAGTGACCTCCCGCAGCGCTCCTACAATGAGCAGTTCTTC. Translating gives CARSDLPQRSYNEQFF.

This clonotype came up many times. This chain joins TRBV20-1 and TRBJ2-1, with D maybe TRBD2 (6 bases). V shed 1 base and J shed 5 bases, with 18 bases lying between them. Looked up from germline, CDR1 is DFQATT and CDR2 is SNEGSKA (reference sequence). The CDR3 extends over 16 amino acids. CDR3 in amino acids: CSARVTTGVWDNEQFF. CDR3 in DNA: TGCAGTGCTAGAGTTACCACGGGAGTCTGGGACAATGAGCAGTTCTTC.